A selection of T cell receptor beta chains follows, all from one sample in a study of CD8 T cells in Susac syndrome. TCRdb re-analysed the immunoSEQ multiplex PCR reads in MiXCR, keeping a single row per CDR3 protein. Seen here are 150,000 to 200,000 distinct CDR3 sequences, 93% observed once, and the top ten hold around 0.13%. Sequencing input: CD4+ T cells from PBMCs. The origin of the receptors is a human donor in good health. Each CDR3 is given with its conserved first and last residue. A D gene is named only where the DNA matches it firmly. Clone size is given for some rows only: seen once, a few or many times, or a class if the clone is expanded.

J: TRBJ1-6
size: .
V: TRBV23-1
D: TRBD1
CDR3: CASSHRDRCSPLHF
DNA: TGCGCCAGCAGTCACCGGGACAGGTGCTCACCCCTCCACTTT

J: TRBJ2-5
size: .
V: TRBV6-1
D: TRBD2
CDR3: CASRLGGVAETQYF
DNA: TGTGCCAGTAGGCTGGGAGGGGTGGCGGAGACCCAGTACTTC

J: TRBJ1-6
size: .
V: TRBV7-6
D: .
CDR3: CASSHGTGDNSPLHF
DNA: TGTGCCAGCAGTCACGGGACGGGAGATAATTCACCCCTCCACTTT

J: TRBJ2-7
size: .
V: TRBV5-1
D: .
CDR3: CASSFGTTAEQYF
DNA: TGCGCCAGCAGCTTCGGGACGACGGCCGAGCAGTACTTC

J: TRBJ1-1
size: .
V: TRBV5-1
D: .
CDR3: CASSLFEGWETEAFF
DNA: TGCGCCAGCAGCTTGTTTGAGGGTTGGGAAACTGAAGCTTTCTTT

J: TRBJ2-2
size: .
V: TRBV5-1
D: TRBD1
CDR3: CASSLSPGGYTGELFF
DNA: TGCGCCAGCAGCTTGTCCCCAGGGGGCTACACCGGGGAGCTGTTTTTT

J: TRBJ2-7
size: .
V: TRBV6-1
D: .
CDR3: CASSEVGNPRYEQYF
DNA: TGTGCCAGCAGTGAAGTAGGCAATCCCCGGTACGAGCAGTACTTC

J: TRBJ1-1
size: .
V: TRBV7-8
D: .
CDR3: CASSLGRANEAFF
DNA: TGTGCCAGCAGCTTAGGGCGCGCGAATGAAGCTTTCTTT

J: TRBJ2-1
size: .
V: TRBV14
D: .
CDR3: CASSRPTPNEQFF
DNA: TGTGCCAGCAGCCGACCGACCCCCAATGAGCAGTTCTTC

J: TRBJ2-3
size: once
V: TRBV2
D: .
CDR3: CASSDREGTDTQYF
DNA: TGTGCCAGCTCCGACAGGGAGGGCACAGATACGCAGTATTTT

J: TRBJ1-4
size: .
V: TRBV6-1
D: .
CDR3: CASSDRAFATNEKLFF
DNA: TGTGCCAGCAGTGACAGGGCGTTTGCAACTAATGAAAAACTGTTTTTT

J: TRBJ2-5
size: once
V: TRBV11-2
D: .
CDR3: CATHHPYQETQYF
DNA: TGTGCCACCCACCACCCCTACCAAGAGACCCAGTACTTC

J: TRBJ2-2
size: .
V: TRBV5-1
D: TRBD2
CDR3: CASSGGLAYTGELFF
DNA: TGCGCCAGCAGCGGGGGACTAGCGTACACCGGGGAGCTGTTTTTT

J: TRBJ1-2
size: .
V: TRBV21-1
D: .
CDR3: CASSRGGRNTF
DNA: TGTGCCAGCAGCAGAGGGGGCAGAAACACCTTC

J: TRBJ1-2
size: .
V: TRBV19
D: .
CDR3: CASSSTGDYGYTF
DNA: TGTGCCAGTAGCTCGACAGGAGACTATGGCTACACCTTC

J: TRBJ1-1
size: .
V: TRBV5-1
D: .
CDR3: CASSVDGMNTEAFF
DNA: TGCGCCAGCAGCGTGGACGGCATGAACACTGAAGCTTTCTTT

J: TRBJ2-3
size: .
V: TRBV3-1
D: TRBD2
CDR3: CASSQTSGTDTQYF
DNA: TGTGCCAGCAGCCAAACTAGCGGAACAGATACGCAGTATTTT

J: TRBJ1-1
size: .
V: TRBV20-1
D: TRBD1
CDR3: CSARGQTMAEAFF
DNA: TGCAGTGCTAGGGGACAGACTATGGCTGAAGCTTTCTTT

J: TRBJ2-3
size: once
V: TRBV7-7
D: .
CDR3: CASSFGGPDTQYF
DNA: TGTGCCAGCAGCTTTGGCGGGCCAGATACGCAGTATTTT

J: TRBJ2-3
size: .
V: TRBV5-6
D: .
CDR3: CASSLFSGRRTDTQYF
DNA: TGTGCCAGCAGCTTGTTTTCAGGGCGCCGCACAGATACGCAGTATTTT

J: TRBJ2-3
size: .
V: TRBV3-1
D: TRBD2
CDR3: CASSPTSGGAADTQYF
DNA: TGTGCCAGCAGCCCCACTAGCGGGGGGGCCGCAGATACGCAGTATTTT

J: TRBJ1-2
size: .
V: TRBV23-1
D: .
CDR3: CASSQYYGYTF
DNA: TGCGCCAGCAGTCAATACTATGGCTACACCTTC

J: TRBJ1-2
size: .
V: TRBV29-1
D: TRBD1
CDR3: CSVARQGTYGYTF
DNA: TGCAGCGTTGCTCGACAGGGGACCTATGGCTACACCTTC

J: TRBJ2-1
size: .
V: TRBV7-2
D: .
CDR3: CASSLIRVISYNEQFF
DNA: TGTGCCAGCAGCTTAATCCGGGTTATCTCCTACAATGAGCAGTTCTTC

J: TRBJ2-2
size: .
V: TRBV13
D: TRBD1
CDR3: CASSAHRDRGRTGELFF
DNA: TGTGCCAGCAGCGCTCACCGGGACAGGGGGCGCACCGGGGAGCTGTTTTTT

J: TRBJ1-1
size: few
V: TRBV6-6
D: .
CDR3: CASSRQQNTEAFF
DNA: TGTGCCAGCAGCCGCCAACAGAACACTGAAGCTTTCTTT